What follows are 25 T cell receptor beta chains derived from one specimen sequenced in a study of blood T cell repertoires in COVID-19. Generated by immunoSEQ multiplex PCR, the TCRdb table keeps only in-frame clones and is missing some. In the table there are some 290,000 clones, roughly 86% of which are singletons. The sequencing sample was made of peripheral blood. Receptors originate from a man aged 18 to 29 with active or convalescent COVID-19.

The V gene is TRBV28, the J gene TRBJ1-2; tentative D call: TRBD1 (6 bases). In germline, CDR1 is MDHEN, CDR2 SYDVKM. Trimming cost V 8 bases and J 6 bases, with 31 bases left between them. The CDR3 contains 18 residues. The CDR3 here is CASGRPGAQGRSNDGYTF. DNA of the CDR3: TGTGCCAGCGGGAGACCTGGAGCGCAGGGGCGGTCGAATGATGGCTACACCTTC.

The chain is built from TRBV2 and TRBJ1-4; D perhaps matches TRBD1 (5 bases). Germline V CDR1 and CDR2: SNHLY, FYNNEI. The CDR3 length is 16 residues. The germline V and J ends were trimmed by 6 bases and 8 bases, with 22 bases remaining between them. This CDR3 is CASRELRGEGREKLFF. As DNA, the CDR3 is TGTGCCAGCAGGGAACTCCGGGGGGAGGGACGCGAAAAACTGTTTTTT.

The chain combines TRBV11-3 with TRBJ2-3; TRBD2 matches 7 bases. Germline lookup yields CDR1 SGHNT and CDR2 YENEEA. This CDR3 region has 15 residues. V was pared by 2 bases and J by 3 bases, with 5 bases of the junction left unmatched. The CDR3 DNA follows: TGTGCCAGCAGCTTATATTCCGGGGGGACAGATACGCAGTATTTT. Its protein is CASSLYSGGTDTQYF.

CDR3 coding DNA: TGTGCCAGTAGTCCCCCAGGACAGGCTGGCAATCAGCCCCAGCATTTT. It codes for CASSPPGQAGNQPQHF. The chain combines TRBV19 with TRBJ1-5, with TRBD1 matching 7 bases. The CDR3 loop spans 16 amino acids. Germline V gene lookup returns CDR1 LNHDA and CDR2 SQIVND (reference sequence). Unmatched junction bases numbered 9, after V lost 5 bases and J lost 2 bases.

The rearrangement links TRBV2 to TRBJ2-7; TRBD1 is a possible D gene (6 bases). The germline gives CDR1 SNHLY, CDR2 FYNNEI. The V gene lost 11 bases and the J gene lost 2 bases, with 10 bases spanning the gap. The CDR3 consists of 11 residues. CDR3 region: CAGTGTYEQYF. The CDR3 DNA reads TGTGCCGGTACAGGGACCTACGAGCAGTACTTC.

The chain has TRBV6-2 or TRBV6-3 and TRBJ2-7; TRBD2 aligns across 8 bases. Trimming at V came to 0 bases and at J to 1 base, leaving 17 bases not matched to a gene. Looked up from germline, CDR1 is MNHEY and CDR2 is SVGEGT. The CDR3 is 20 amino acids. For the CDR3, the DNA is TGTGCCAGCAGTTACTCGAGGACATCGAAACCCGGGAGGGAGTCCTACGAGCAGTACTTC. The encoded protein is CASSYSRTSKPGRESYEQYF.

The chain joins TRBV20-1 to TRBJ2-3; 7 positions agree with TRBD1. Germline CDR1 is DFQATT and CDR2 is SNEGSKA (reference sequence). The ends lost 3 bases at V and 3 bases at J; junction bases unmatched: 9. The CDR3 covers 15 residues. This CDR3 is CSASNRIQGTDTQYF. The CDR3 region has the DNA TGCAGTGCTAGTAATCGGATACAGGGGACAGATACGCAGTATTTT.

V is TRBV6-4 and J is TRBJ1-1; D may be TRBD1 (5 bases). The V gene lost 6 bases and the J gene lost 1 base, with 21 bases spanning the gap. The germline V gene encodes CDR1 MRHNA and CDR2 SNTAGT. The CDR3 runs to 17 residues. Written as DNA, the CDR3 is TGTGCCAGCAGGGGGGACTCCTATCGCTACTGGAACACTGAAGCTTTCTTT. The encoded protein is CASRGDSYRYWNTEAFF.

CDR3 sequence reads: CASSSLAGGGYNEQFF. CDR3 DNA sequence: TGCGCCAGCAGCTCCCTGGCAGGAGGAGGATACAATGAGCAGTTCTTC. The chain uses TRBV5-1 and TRBJ2-1; possible D gene TRBD2, 5 bases. V was pared by 3 bases and J by 4 bases, with 17 bases between. There are 16 residues in the CDR3. Germline-derived CDR1 and CDR2 are SGHRS and YFSETQ.

This chain connects TRBV3-1 (or the pseudogene TRBV3-2) to TRBJ1-3; no definite D call. This CDR3 spans 14 amino acids. Trimming cost V 9 bases and J 0 bases, with 12 bases left between them. Germline values: CDR1 LGHDT, CDR2 YNNKEL (reference sequence). The DNA for the CDR3 is TGTGCCAGTCGGAGGCATAACTCTGGAAACACCATATATTTT. This translates into CASRRHNSGNTIYF.

This chain uses TRBV12-5 with TRBJ1-4; D not resolved. This CDR3 contains 13 residues. Germline values: CDR1 LGHNT, CDR2 FRNRAP. V lost 0 bases and J 12 bases, leaving 11 bases between the germline ends. The chain's CDR3 is CASGLVTKGQLFF. CDR3 DNA: TGTGCTAGTGGTTTGGTAACTAAAGGCCAACTGTTTTTT.

This chain connects TRBV19 to TRBJ1-1, with a tentative D call TRBD1 (6 bases). Germline CDR1 and CDR2: LNHDA and SQIVND (reference sequence). Trimming cost V 7 bases and J 2 bases, with 14 bases left between them. This CDR3 is built from 14 residues. This CDR3 is CASKTTGSNTEAFF. Here the CDR3 DNA reads TGTGCCAGTAAGACGACAGGATCTAACACTGAAGCTTTCTTT.

The chain employs TRBV28 and TRBJ1-1, with D hard to call. In germline, CDR1 is MDHEN, CDR2 SYDVKM. Trimming pared 5 bases from V and 0 bases from J, leaving 4 bases between. This CDR3 has 12 residues. The CDR3, as DNA: TGTGCCAGCAGTCTTATGAACACTGAAGCTTTCTTT. Translation gives CASSLMNTEAFF.

This clone showed up just a few times. The rearrangement uses TRBV29-1 and TRBJ1-1; possibly TRBD1 for D (6 bases). Germline V lookup: CDR1 SQVTM, CDR2 ANQGSEA. Trimming left V 7 bases short and J 7 bases short, with 16 bases between. The CDR3 contains 12 residues. DNA of the CDR3: TGCAGCGCTGGGGGCAGATCTTTTGAAGCTTTCTTT. Its translation: CSAGGRSFEAFF.

The V call is TRBV27, the J call TRBJ2-3; 10 positions match TRBD2. CDR1 MNHEY and CDR2 SMNVEV come from the germline V gene (reference sequence). V lost 3 bases, J lost 4 bases, and 13 bases stayed unmatched. The CDR3 consists of 18 residues. CDR3 nucleotide sequence: TGTGCCAGCAGTTTTTCCCCTCCACTAGCGGGGTCCCCAGATACGCAGTATTTT. Translated: CASSFSPPLAGSPDTQYF.

The chain is built from TRBV27 and TRBJ2-2; D may be TRBD1 (5 bases). Trimming cost V 3 bases and J 3 bases, with 11 bases left between them. This CDR3 contains 15 residues. Germline V lookup: CDR1 MNHEY, CDR2 SMNVEV (reference sequence). The CDR3 DNA reads as TGTGCCAGCAGTTTTGATAAGGGGTACACCGGGGAGCTGTTTTTT. This codes for CASSFDKGYTGELFF.

This chain links TRBV12-3 or TRBV12-4 with TRBJ2-7, with a possible D match to TRBD1 (6 bases). The length of the CDR3 is 13 residues. Trimming cost V 4 bases and J 7 bases, with 14 bases left between them. The CDR3 nucleotides are TGTGCCAGCAGTTCCCCCGGGACAAAGGAGCAGTACTTC. This encodes CASSSPGTKEQYF.

This sequence joins TRBV11-1 and TRBJ2-7; tentative D call: TRBD2 (5 bases). Looked up from germline, CDR1 is SGHAT and CDR2 is FQDESV (reference sequence). V shed 5 bases and J shed 7 bases, with 24 bases lying between them. CDR3 size: 16 residues. The CDR3 bases are TGTGCCAGCAGCGCACGTGGGGAGAATCCCTGGGGAGAGCAGTACTTC. Its translation is CASSARGENPWGEQYF.

The chain carries TRBV28 and TRBJ2-7, with a possible D match to TRBD1 (7 bases). CDR1 MDHEN and CDR2 SYDVKM come from the germline V gene. V lost 7 bases to trimming and J lost 4 bases, with 20 bases between them. The length of the CDR3 is 15 residues. This chain's CDR3 is CASTHGQGGYYEQYF. CDR3 nucleotide sequence: TGTGCCAGCACCCATGGGCAGGGGGGCTATTACGAGCAGTACTTC.

V is TRBV11-2 and J is TRBJ2-7, with TRBD2 identical over 8 bases. Per the germline V gene, CDR1 is SGHAT and CDR2 is FQNNGV. The CDR3 is 13 residues long. V lost 4 bases and J lost 4; bases outside the gene matches: 3. In nucleotides, the CDR3 is TGTGCCAGCAGCTCGGGACTAGTATACGAGCAGTACTTC. Translated: CASSSGLVYEQYF.

The rearrangement joins TRBV25-1 to TRBJ1-5; D is unresolved. Trimming left V 3 bases short and J 9 bases short, with 15 bases between. Germline V CDR1 and CDR2: MGHDK, SYGVNS. This CDR3 region has 14 residues. This chain's CDR3 is CASSDPRANSPQHF. The CDR3 region has the DNA TGTGCCAGCAGTGACCCGCGGGCTAATTCGCCCCAGCATTTT.

This sequence joins TRBV14 and TRBJ2-5; D may be TRBD1 (5 bases). The V and J ends lost 0 bases and 5 bases respectively, with 22 bases between them. The CDR3 spans 18 residues. CDR1 is SGHDN and CDR2 is FVKESK in the germline V gene. The CDR3 here is CASSQEAYRGHLWETQYF. The CDR3 region has the DNA TGTGCCAGCAGCCAAGAGGCTTATCGAGGACACTTATGGGAGACCCAGTACTTC.

The chain has TRBV3-1 (or the pseudogene TRBV3-2) and TRBJ2-1; the match to TRBD2 covers 10 bases. CDR3 length: 16 amino acids. From germline, CDR1 is LGHDT and CDR2 YNNKEL (reference sequence). The V segment lost 5 bases and the J segment 8 bases; nucleotides outside the gene matches: 12. The CDR3 spells CASSTLFLAGVDEQFF. DNA for the CDR3: TGTGCCAGCAGCACCCTCTTCCTAGCGGGAGTGGATGAGCAGTTCTTC.

The V gene is TRBV19, the J gene TRBJ1-4; 9 nucleotides align to TRBD1. Germline V gene sequence: CDR1 LNHDA, CDR2 SQIVND (reference sequence). J lost 8 bases, V lost 5 bases, and 9 bases had no gene match. This CDR3 region has 15 residues. The CDR3, as DNA: TGTGCCAGTAGTCTGCGGACAGGGGAGGACGAAAAACTGTTTTTT. Its protein product is CASSLRTGEDEKLFF. Together with reference TRBV19 and TRBJ1-4, the CDR3 gives the full variable domain: DGGITQSPKYLFRKEGQNVTLSCEQNLNHDAMYWYRQDPGQGLRLIYYSQIVNDFQKGDIAEGYSVSREKKESFPLTVTSAQKNPTAFYLCASSLRTGEDEKLFFGSGTQLSVL.

In this sample, this clone turned up once. The chain has TRBV23-1 and TRBJ1-1; a weak D match, TRBD1 (5 bases). TRBV23-1 is annotated as an ORF whose role is uncertain. V was cut by 2 bases and J by 9 bases, with 7 bases left in between. The CDR3 length is 11 residues. CDR3 residues: CASSQDSQAFF. CDR3 coding DNA: TGCGCCAGCAGTCAAGACAGTCAAGCTTTCTTT.